This T cell receptor (beta chain) came from a study of patients and donors after allogeneic stem cell transplantation. TCRdb itself ran the RT-PCR reads through MiXCR, one entry per CDR3 protein. The repertoire includes roughly 960,000 distinct CDR3 sequences, about 20% of them detected once, and 5% to 6.5% sits in the top ten. V lost 3 bases and J lost 4, with 12 bases in between. The CDR3 contains 13 residues. Germline CDR1 DFQATT, CDR2 SNEGSKA (reference sequence). This clonotype was counted between two and nine times. The clonotype was recovered from a human donor who was either an allogeneic HSCT recipient or a stem cell or donor lymphocyte infusion donor (not recorded which). It is not recorded whose cells these are; they may come from a transplant donor. The chain joins TRBV20-1 to TRBJ1-1, with D possibly TRBD1 on 5 matching bases. The specimen was blood, either unsorted or a sorted T cell fraction (not recorded which). The CDR3 coding sequence is TGCAGTGCTAGGGCAGGGACTGTCACTGAAGCTTTCTTT. Protein: CSARAGTVTEAFF.